This T cell receptor (beta chain) was recorded in a study of beta chain features in type 1 diabetes. This clone turned up a few times. This CDR3 comprises 13 residues. Per the germline V gene, CDR1 is SGHDT and CDR2 is YYEEEE. V was clipped by 3 bases and J by 2 bases, with 8 bases between them. Every bit of the isolated RNA underwent reverse transcription, so sequencing read expressed TCRB transcripts. The assay was immunoSEQ multiplex PCR, and TCRdb's table has in-frame clones only and misses some. This repertoire shows under 800,000 clones, around 15% found once; its top ten account for more than 0.08%.

Sequencing was done on a sample of naive CD4+ T cells from blood. The TCR comes from a man younger than 30 in good health. The chain joins TRBV5-6 to TRBJ1-1; unclear D gene. CDR3: CASSYRLNTEAFF. CDR3 nucleotide sequence: TGTGCCAGCAGCTATCGACTAAACACTGAAGCTTTCTTT. The whole variable domain, remainder taken from reference TRBV5-6 and TRBJ1-1, is DAGVTQSPTHLIKTRGQQVTLRCSPKSGHDTVSWYQQALGQGPQFIFQYYEEEERQRGNFPDRFSGHQFPNYSSELNVNALLLGDSALYLCASSYRLNTEAFFGQGTRLTVV.